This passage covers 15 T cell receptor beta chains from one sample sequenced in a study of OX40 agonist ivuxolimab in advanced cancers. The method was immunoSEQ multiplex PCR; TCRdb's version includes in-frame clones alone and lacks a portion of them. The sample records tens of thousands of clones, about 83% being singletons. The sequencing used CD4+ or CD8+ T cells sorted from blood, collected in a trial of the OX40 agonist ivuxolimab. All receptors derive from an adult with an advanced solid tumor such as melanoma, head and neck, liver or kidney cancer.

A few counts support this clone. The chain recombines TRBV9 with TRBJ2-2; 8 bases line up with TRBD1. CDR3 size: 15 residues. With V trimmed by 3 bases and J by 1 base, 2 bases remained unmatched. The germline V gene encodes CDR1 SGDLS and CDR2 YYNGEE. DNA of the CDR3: TGTGCCAGCAGCGCGGACAGGGAGAACACCGGGGAGCTGTTTTTT. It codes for CASSADRENTGELFF.

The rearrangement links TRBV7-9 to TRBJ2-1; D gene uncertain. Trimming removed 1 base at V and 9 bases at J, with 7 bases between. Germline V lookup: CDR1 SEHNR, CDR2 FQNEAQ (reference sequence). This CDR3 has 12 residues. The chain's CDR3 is CASSLGPPEQFF. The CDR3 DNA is TGTGCCAGCAGCTTAGGCCCCCCTGAGCAGTTCTTC.

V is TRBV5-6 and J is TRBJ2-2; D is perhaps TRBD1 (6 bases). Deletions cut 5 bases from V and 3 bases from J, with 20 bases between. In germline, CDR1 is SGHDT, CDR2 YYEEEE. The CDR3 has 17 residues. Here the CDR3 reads CASSRTTGSFDTGELFF. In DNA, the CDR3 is TGTGCCAGCAGTCGGACAACAGGGAGTTTTGACACCGGGGAGCTGTTTTTT.

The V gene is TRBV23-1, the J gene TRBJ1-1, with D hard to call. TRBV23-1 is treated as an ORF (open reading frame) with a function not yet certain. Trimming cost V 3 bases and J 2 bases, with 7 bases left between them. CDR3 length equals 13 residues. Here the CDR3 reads CASSHPTNTEAFF. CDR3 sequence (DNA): TGCGCCAGCAGTCACCCCACTAACACTGAAGCTTTCTTT.

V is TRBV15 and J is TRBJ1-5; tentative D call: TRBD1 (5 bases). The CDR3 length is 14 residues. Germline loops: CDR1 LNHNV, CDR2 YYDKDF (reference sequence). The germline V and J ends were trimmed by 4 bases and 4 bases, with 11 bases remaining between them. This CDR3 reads CATSTRQQNQPQHF. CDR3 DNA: TGTGCCACCAGCACCAGACAGCAGAATCAGCCCCAGCATTTT.

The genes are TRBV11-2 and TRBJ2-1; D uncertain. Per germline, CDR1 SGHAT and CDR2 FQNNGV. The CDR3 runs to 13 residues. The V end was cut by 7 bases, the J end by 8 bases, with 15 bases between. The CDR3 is CASTPEFGDEQFF. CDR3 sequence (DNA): TGTGCCAGCACTCCAGAGTTTGGGGATGAGCAGTTCTTC.

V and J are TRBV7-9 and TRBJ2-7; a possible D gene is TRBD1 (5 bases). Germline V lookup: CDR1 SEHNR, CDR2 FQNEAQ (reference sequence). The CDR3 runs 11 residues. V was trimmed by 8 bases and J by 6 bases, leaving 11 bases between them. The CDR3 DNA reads TGTGCCAGCGCTGGGGCTACCGAGCAGTACTTC. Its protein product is CASAGATEQYF.

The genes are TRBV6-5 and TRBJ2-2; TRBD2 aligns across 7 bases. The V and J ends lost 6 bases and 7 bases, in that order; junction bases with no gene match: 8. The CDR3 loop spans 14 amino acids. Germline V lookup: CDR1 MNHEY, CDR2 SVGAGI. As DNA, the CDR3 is TGTGCCAGCAGCCTGACTAGCCCCAACGGGGAGCTGTTTTTT. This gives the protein CASSLTSPNGELFF.

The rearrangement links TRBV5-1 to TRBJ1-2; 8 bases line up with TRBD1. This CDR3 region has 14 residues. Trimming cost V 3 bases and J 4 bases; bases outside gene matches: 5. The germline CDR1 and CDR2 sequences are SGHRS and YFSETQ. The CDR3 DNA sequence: TGCGCCAGCAGCTCCGGGACAGGAAGCTATGGCTACACCTTC. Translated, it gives CASSSGTGSYGYTF.

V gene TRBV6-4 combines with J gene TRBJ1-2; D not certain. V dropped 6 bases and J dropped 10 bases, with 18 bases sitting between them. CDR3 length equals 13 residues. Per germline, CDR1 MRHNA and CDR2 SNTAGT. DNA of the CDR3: TGTGCCAGCAGGGACCCGGGGAATGATGACTACACCTTC. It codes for CASRDPGNDDYTF.

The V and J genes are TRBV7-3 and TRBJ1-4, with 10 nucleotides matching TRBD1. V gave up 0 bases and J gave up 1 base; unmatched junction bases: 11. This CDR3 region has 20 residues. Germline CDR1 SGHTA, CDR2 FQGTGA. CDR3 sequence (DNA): TGTGCCAGCAGCTTAACGATACTGACAGGGGGCAGGGGAACTAATGAAAAACTGTTTTTT. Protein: CASSLTILTGGRGTNEKLFF.

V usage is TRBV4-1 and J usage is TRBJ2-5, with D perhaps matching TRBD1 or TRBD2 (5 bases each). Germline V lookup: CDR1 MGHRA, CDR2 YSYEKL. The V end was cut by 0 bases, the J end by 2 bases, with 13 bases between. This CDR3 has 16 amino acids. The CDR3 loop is CASSQEGPGRQETQYF. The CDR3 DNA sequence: TGCGCCAGCAGCCAAGAGGGCCCGGGACGTCAAGAGACCCAGTACTTC.

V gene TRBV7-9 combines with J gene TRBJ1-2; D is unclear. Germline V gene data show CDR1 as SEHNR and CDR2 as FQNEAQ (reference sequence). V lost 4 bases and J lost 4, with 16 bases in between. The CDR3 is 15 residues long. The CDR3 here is CASSSQSRTAYGYTF. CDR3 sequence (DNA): TGTGCCAGCAGCTCCCAATCGAGGACCGCCTATGGCTACACCTTC. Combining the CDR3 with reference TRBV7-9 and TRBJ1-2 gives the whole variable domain DTGVSQNPRHKITKRGQNVTFRCDPISEHNRLYWYRQTLGQGPEFLTYFQNEAQLEKSRLLSDRFSAERPKGSFSTLEIQRTEQGDSAMYLCASSSQSRTAYGYTFGSGTRLTVV.

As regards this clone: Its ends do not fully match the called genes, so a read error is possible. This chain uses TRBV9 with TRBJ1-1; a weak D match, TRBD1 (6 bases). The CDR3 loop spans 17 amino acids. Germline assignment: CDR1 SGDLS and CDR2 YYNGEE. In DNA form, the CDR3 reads TGTGCCAGCCGCGTAGGGGGGTGGGGCAAGGTGAACACTGAAGCTTTCTTT. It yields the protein CASRVGGWGKVNTEAFF.

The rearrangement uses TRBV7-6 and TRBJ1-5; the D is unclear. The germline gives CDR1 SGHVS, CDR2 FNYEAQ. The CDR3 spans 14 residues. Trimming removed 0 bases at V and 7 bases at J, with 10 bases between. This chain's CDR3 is CASSLATQEQPQHF. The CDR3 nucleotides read TGTGCCAGCAGCTTAGCGACCCAGGAACAGCCCCAGCATTTT.